This record looks at one T cell receptor (beta chain) sequence and its context. Its matching antigen is unknown. This specimen belongs to a study of cytomegalovirus exposure and HLA in healthy donors. Study conclusions and caveats: It was reportedly the case that the classifier diagnosed cytomegalovirus status with high specificity and sensitivity. Among TCR beta chains, those listed as cytomegalovirus-associated numbered more than 150. Analysis was carried out at a later point, and it linked a missense DCLRE1C variant to TCR beta V- and J-gene trimming.

The study ran its PCR with 60 Vbeta and 13 Jbeta primers. Sequencing used immunoSEQ multiplex PCR; TCRdb keeps in-frame clones, though not all of them. The table includes more than 150,000 clones, roughly four fifths detected once. The source is a man younger than 35 in good health and CMV-seronegative. Sequencing input: PBMCs.

The CDR3 DNA follows: TGTGCCAGCAGTTACCTCTGGGCGGGGTTCGGCACTGAAGCTTTCTTT. It codes for CASSYLWAGFGTEAFF. This chain links TRBV6-5 with TRBJ1-1; no clear D gene. Trimming cost V 2 bases and J 4 bases, with 17 bases left between them. This CDR3 is built from 16 residues. Germline V lookup: CDR1 MNHEY, CDR2 SVGAGI.